This T cell receptor (beta chain) stems from a study of early T cells in non-severe SARS-CoV-2 infection. TCRdb analysed the 5' RACE reads with MiXCR anew, one entry per CDR3 protein. The sample has roughly 57,000 distinct CDR3 sequences; roughly 12% are singletons. This clonotype came up many times. The length of the CDR3 is 15 residues. Germline CDR1 is WNHNN and CDR2 is SYGVQD (reference sequence). The junction had 7 bases not matched to a gene; V was cut back by 4 bases and J by 8 bases. This receptor was identified in an adult who was a healthcare worker with PCR-confirmed SARS-CoV-2 infection or an uninfected control (not recorded which). This chain joins TRBV10-1 and TRBJ2-3, with 12 bases aligning to TRBD2. The sample here was whole blood, taken at baseline. The CDR3 reads CASSGLAGGPATQYF. For the CDR3, the DNA is TGCGCCAGCAGTGGGCTAGCGGGAGGGCCGGCTACGCAGTATTTT.